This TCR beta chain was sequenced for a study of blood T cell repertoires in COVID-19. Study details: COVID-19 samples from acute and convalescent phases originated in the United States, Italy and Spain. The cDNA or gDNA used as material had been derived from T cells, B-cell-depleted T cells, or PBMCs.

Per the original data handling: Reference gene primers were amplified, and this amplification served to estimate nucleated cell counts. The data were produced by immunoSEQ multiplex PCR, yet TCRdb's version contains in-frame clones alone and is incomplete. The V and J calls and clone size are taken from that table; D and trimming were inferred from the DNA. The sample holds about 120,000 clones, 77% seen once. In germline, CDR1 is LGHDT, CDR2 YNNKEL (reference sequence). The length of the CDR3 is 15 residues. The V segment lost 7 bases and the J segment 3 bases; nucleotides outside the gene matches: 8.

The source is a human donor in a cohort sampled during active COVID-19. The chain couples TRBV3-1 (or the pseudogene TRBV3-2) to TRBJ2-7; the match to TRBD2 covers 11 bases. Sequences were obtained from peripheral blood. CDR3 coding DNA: TGTGCCAGCACCGCCTCCGGGACTAGCGGCTACGAGCAGTACTTC. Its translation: CASTASGTSGYEQYF.